Here is one T cell receptor beta chain with its context. The data were obtained in a study of control samples from healthy donors and cancer patients. Method: immunoSEQ multiplex PCR; TCRdb's copy keeps in-frame clones and lacks some. Of about 180,000 clones in the sample, over 85% were seen once. Germline loops: CDR1 GTSNPN, CDR2 SVGIG (reference sequence). There are 13 residues in the CDR3. V lost 0 bases to trimming and J lost 8 bases, with 10 bases between them. This chain connects TRBV30 to TRBJ2-2, with D uncertain. The sequenced sample consisted of blood. The clonotype was recovered from a man aged 25-45 years in good health. The CDR3, as DNA: TGTGCCTGGAGTGTACTTTTGGGGGGGGAGCTGTTTTTT. Encoded protein: CAWSVLLGGELFF.